These T cell receptor beta chains were read from a single sample in a study of OX40 agonist ivuxolimab in advanced cancers. Generated by immunoSEQ multiplex PCR, the TCRdb table keeps only in-frame clones and is missing some. This sample has around 79,000 clones, with 92% found just once. Specimen: CD4+ or CD8+ T cells sorted from blood, collected in a trial of the OX40 agonist ivuxolimab. The receptors come from an adult with an advanced solid tumor such as melanoma, head and neck, liver or kidney cancer. Both conserved end residues are part of each CDR3. D genes are given only for firm matches. Rows may omit the clone size; those that give it use once, few, many or a size class.

clone size: .
D gene: .
J gene: TRBJ2-5
V gene: TRBV7-9
CDR3 DNA: TGTGCCAGCAGCCCCGGGGTCCAAGAGACCCAGTACTTC
CDR3 protein: CASSPGVQETQYF

clone size: .
D gene: .
J gene: TRBJ2-7
V gene: TRBV11-2
CDR3 DNA: TGTGCCAGCAGCTTAGTGTTACAGGGTGAGCAGTACTTC
CDR3 protein: CASSLVLQGEQYF

clone size: .
D gene: .
J gene: TRBJ1-1
V gene: TRBV11-1
CDR3 DNA: TGTGCCAGCAGCAAAGGACTCCCTGAAGCTTTCTTT
CDR3 protein: CASSKGLPEAFF

clone size: .
D gene: .
J gene: TRBJ1-5
V gene: TRBV9
CDR3 DNA: TGTGCCAGCAGCGTAGGTGCGGACAATCAGCCCCAGCATTTT
CDR3 protein: CASSVGADNQPQHF

clone size: once
D gene: .
J gene: TRBJ2-7
V gene: TRBV4-1
CDR3 DNA: TGCGCCAGCAGCGTCACCGGGACGCCTGACTCCTACGAGCAGTACTTC
CDR3 protein: CASSVTGTPDSYEQYF

clone size: once
D gene: .
J gene: TRBJ2-3
V gene: TRBV11-2
CDR3 DNA: TGTGCCAGCAGCTTGTTCAGCACAGATACGCAGTATTTT
CDR3 protein: CASSLFSTDTQYF

clone size: .
D gene: TRBD1
J gene: TRBJ2-7
V gene: TRBV5-1
CDR3 DNA: TGCGCCAGCAGCGTCGGCACAGGGGGAACCTACGAGCAGTACTTC
CDR3 protein: CASSVGTGGTYEQYF

clone size: .
D gene: TRBD1
J gene: TRBJ1-2
V gene: TRBV5-1
CDR3 DNA: TGCGCCAGCAGCTCGGACAGGGGAGCTAACTATGGCTACACCTTC
CDR3 protein: CASSSDRGANYGYTF

clone size: .
D gene: .
J gene: TRBJ2-5
V gene: TRBV29-1
CDR3 DNA: TGCAGCGTTGAAGGGACGCTAAAAGAGACCCAGTACTTC
CDR3 protein: CSVEGTLKETQYF

clone size: .
D gene: .
J gene: TRBJ1-1
V gene: TRBV25-1
CDR3 DNA: TGTGCCAGCAAACCCAGCGGGGGGGCGCCGGGCACTGAAGCTTTCTTT
CDR3 protein: CASKPSGGAPGTEAFF

clone size: .
D gene: .
J gene: TRBJ1-2
V gene: TRBV5-4
CDR3 DNA: TGTGCCAGCAGAACCGGGACGGTCTATGGCTACACCTTC
CDR3 protein: CASRTGTVYGYTF

clone size: .
D gene: .
J gene: TRBJ2-7
V gene: TRBV13
CDR3 DNA: TGTGCCAGCAGCTCCTGGGGTCTGTTAAGCTCCTACGAGCAGTACTTC
CDR3 protein: CASSSWGLLSSYEQYF

clone size: .
D gene: TRBD1
J gene: TRBJ2-7
V gene: TRBV19
CDR3 DNA: TGTGCCAGTAGTATAGGAGGGGCAGGGGGCCAGGACGAGCAGTACTTC
CDR3 protein: CASSIGGAGGQDEQYF

clone size: .
D gene: .
J gene: TRBJ2-7
V gene: TRBV6-6
CDR3 DNA: TGTGCCAGCAGTTACCGGGCCAACTACGAGCAGTACTTC
CDR3 protein: CASSYRANYEQYF

clone size: .
D gene: .
J gene: TRBJ2-2
V gene: TRBV7-2
CDR3 DNA: TGTGCCAGCAGCTTAGCCGTTTTCACCGGGGAGCTGTTTTTT
CDR3 protein: CASSLAVFTGELFF

clone size: .
D gene: TRBD1
J gene: TRBJ1-5
V gene: TRBV7-8
CDR3 DNA: TGTGCCAGCAGCTTAGAATTGGGCGGACAGGGGGCACATCAGCCCCAGCATTTT
CDR3 protein: CASSLELGGQGAHQPQHF

clone size: .
D gene: TRBD1
J gene: TRBJ2-1
V gene: TRBV6-6
CDR3 DNA: TGTGCCAGTTCGACCCGAACGGACAGGGTCTACAATGAGCAGTTCTTC
CDR3 protein: CASSTRTDRVYNEQFF

clone size: .
D gene: TRBD1
J gene: TRBJ2-7
V gene: TRBV5-1
CDR3 DNA: TGCGCCAGCAGCTTCCGGGACAGCTACGAGCAGTACTTC
CDR3 protein: CASSFRDSYEQYF

clone size: .
D gene: TRBD1
J gene: TRBJ1-2
V gene: TRBV27
CDR3 DNA: TGTGCCAGCAGTCCGACAGGGAACTATGGCTACACCTTC
CDR3 protein: CASSPTGNYGYTF

clone size: .
D gene: .
J gene: TRBJ1-1
V gene: TRBV6-5
CDR3 DNA: TGTGCCAGCAGTTACGGGCCAGCCCCCAACACTGAAGCTTTCTTT
CDR3 protein: CASSYGPAPNTEAFF

clone size: .
D gene: .
J gene: TRBJ2-2
V gene: TRBV6-5
CDR3 DNA: TGTGCCAGCAGCTCCACCGGCGAAAACACCGGGGAGCTGTTTTTT
CDR3 protein: CASSSTGENTGELFF

clone size: .
D gene: TRBD2
J gene: TRBJ2-1
V gene: TRBV5-4
CDR3 DNA: TGTGCCAGCAGCTTACTAGCGGGGGGTAAAAGGGATGAGCAGTTCTTC
CDR3 protein: CASSLLAGGKRDEQFF

clone size: .
D gene: .
J gene: TRBJ1-2
V gene: TRBV5-4
CDR3 DNA: TGTGCCAGCAGCCCGGACAGTCCGAACTATGGCTACACCTTC
CDR3 protein: CASSPDSPNYGYTF

clone size: .
D gene: .
J gene: TRBJ1-2
V gene: TRBV5-1
CDR3 DNA: TGCGCCAGCAGCTTGGGAGGGGGCTACACCTTC
CDR3 protein: CASSLGGGYTF

clone size: few
D gene: TRBD1
J gene: TRBJ1-1
V gene: TRBV30
CDR3 DNA: TGTGCCTGGAGTCGACAGGGAATTTGGACTGAAGCTTTCTTT
CDR3 protein: CAWSRQGIWTEAFF

clone size: .
D gene: TRBD1
J gene: TRBJ1-2
V gene: TRBV2
CDR3 DNA: TGTGCCGCCCCCGGGGGACAGGGGGACTACTATGGCTACACCTTC
CDR3 protein: CAAPGGQGDYYGYTF

clone size: .
D gene: .
J gene: TRBJ2-7
V gene: TRBV6-5
CDR3 DNA: TGTGCCAGCAGCTCTTACAGGACCTCCTACGAGCAGTACTTC
CDR3 protein: CASSSYRTSYEQYF

clone size: .
D gene: .
J gene: TRBJ2-2
V gene: TRBV10-3
CDR3 DNA: TGTGCCATCAGTGAGGCTGGGGGAGTGAACACCGGGGAGCTGTTTTTT
CDR3 protein: CAISEAGGVNTGELFF

clone size: .
D gene: TRBD2
J gene: TRBJ2-1
V gene: TRBV2
CDR3 DNA: TGTGCCAGCAAGGTAGCGGGGGGTTGGAATGAGCAGTTCTTC
CDR3 protein: CASKVAGGWNEQFF

clone size: .
D gene: TRBD1
J gene: TRBJ2-7
V gene: TRBV11-2
CDR3 DNA: TGTGCCAGCACTCCAGCCGGGACAGGGCTCAACGAGCAGTACTTC
CDR3 protein: CASTPAGTGLNEQYF

clone size: .
D gene: .
J gene: TRBJ1-1
V gene: TRBV7-6
CDR3 DNA: TGTGCCAGCAGCCCCACAGGCGGGTGGACTGAAGCTTTCTTT
CDR3 protein: CASSPTGGWTEAFF

clone size: .
D gene: .
J gene: TRBJ1-6
V gene: TRBV27
CDR3 DNA: TGTGCCAGCAGTTTATCAGGACTTGCCTATAATTCACCCCTCCACTTT
CDR3 protein: CASSLSGLAYNSPLHF

clone size: .
D gene: .
J gene: TRBJ2-7
V gene: TRBV28
CDR3 DNA: TGTGCCAGCAGTTTATTGGGCTACGAGCAGTACTTC
CDR3 protein: CASSLLGYEQYF

clone size: .
D gene: .
J gene: TRBJ1-5
V gene: TRBV27
CDR3 DNA: TGTGCCAGCAGCCCAACAAAGCTCCATCAGCCCCAGCATTTT
CDR3 protein: CASSPTKLHQPQHF

clone size: .
D gene: TRBD1
J gene: TRBJ2-1
V gene: TRBV7-3
CDR3 DNA: TGTGCCAGCAGCTTTGCGCCGGGACAGGAAAACGATGAGCAGTTCTTC
CDR3 protein: CASSFAPGQENDEQFF

clone size: .
D gene: .
J gene: TRBJ1-6
V gene: TRBV13
CDR3 DNA: TGTGCCAGCAGCTCAGGGTCACCACCCCTCCACTTT
CDR3 protein: CASSSGSPPLHF

clone size: .
D gene: TRBD2
J gene: TRBJ2-1
V gene: TRBV5-6
CDR3 DNA: TGTGCCAGCAGCTTGCCGGGACTAGCCAACAATGAGCAGTTCTTC
CDR3 protein: CASSLPGLANNEQFF

clone size: once
D gene: .
J gene: TRBJ2-7
V gene: TRBV7-7
CDR3 DNA: TGTGCCAGCACCGTCCAGACCTACGAGCAGTACTTC
CDR3 protein: CASTVQTYEQYF

clone size: .
D gene: TRBD1
J gene: TRBJ1-2
V gene: TRBV29-1
CDR3 DNA: TGCAGCGCCGAAGGGACAGCCTCTAGCTATGGCTACACCTTC
CDR3 protein: CSAEGTASSYGYTF

clone size: once
D gene: .
J gene: TRBJ2-2
V gene: TRBV5-1
CDR3 DNA: TGCGCCAGCAGCTCCGCAGGGTTGAACACCGGGGAGCTGTTTTTT
CDR3 protein: CASSSAGLNTGELFF

clone size: .
D gene: .
J gene: TRBJ2-7
V gene: TRBV7-9
CDR3 DNA: TGTGCCAGCAGCCAAGGGGTTGAAAGCGACGAGCAGTACTTC
CDR3 protein: CASSQGVESDEQYF

clone size: .
D gene: .
J gene: TRBJ2-7
V gene: TRBV13
CDR3 DNA: TGTGCCAGCAGCTCTTACTCCTACGAGCAGTACTTC
CDR3 protein: CASSSYSYEQYF

clone size: .
D gene: .
J gene: TRBJ1-1
V gene: TRBV4-1
CDR3 DNA: TGCGCCAGCAGCCAACCAGACCCTAGTACCGGGAGCTTGAGCACTGAAGCTTTCTTT
CDR3 protein: CASSQPDPSTGSLSTEAFF

clone size: .
D gene: .
J gene: TRBJ1-1
V gene: TRBV11-2
CDR3 DNA: TGTGCCAGCAGTCAATTGGGGGGGGCGACTGAAGCTTTCTTT
CDR3 protein: CASSQLGGATEAFF

clone size: .
D gene: .
J gene: TRBJ2-1
V gene: TRBV7-6
CDR3 DNA: TGTGCCAGCCCCCGAACGGGGGGCCCCTACAATGAGCAGTTCTTC
CDR3 protein: CASPRTGGPYNEQFF

clone size: .
D gene: TRBD2
J gene: TRBJ2-5
V gene: TRBV13
CDR3 DNA: TGTGCCAGCAGCTTAGGCGTAACTAGCGGGGAGACCCAGTACTTC
CDR3 protein: CASSLGVTSGETQYF

clone size: .
D gene: .
J gene: TRBJ1-5
V gene: TRBV15
CDR3 DNA: TGTGCCACCAGCAGAGATCTGGGGCGGAATCAGCCCCAGCATTTT
CDR3 protein: CATSRDLGRNQPQHF

clone size: .
D gene: .
J gene: TRBJ2-3
V gene: TRBV7-8
CDR3 DNA: TGTGCCAGCACCTTGACACGGGGAGGAGCAGATACGCAGTATTTT
CDR3 protein: CASTLTRGGADTQYF

clone size: once
D gene: .
J gene: TRBJ1-4
V gene: TRBV9
CDR3 DNA: TGTGCCAGCAGCGCTGGAGGGAGAAATGAAAAACTGTTTTTT
CDR3 protein: CASSAGGRNEKLFF

clone size: .
D gene: .
J gene: TRBJ2-3
V gene: TRBV11-2
CDR3 DNA: TGTGCCAGCAGCTTCGGTCCCTCACGAGGGCCGAGCACAGATACGCAGTATTTT
CDR3 protein: CASSFGPSRGPSTDTQYF

clone size: once
D gene: .
J gene: TRBJ2-7
V gene: TRBV6-6
CDR3 DNA: TGTGCCAGCAGTGGTGACTCCTACGAGCAGTACTTC
CDR3 protein: CASSGDSYEQYF

clone size: once
D gene: TRBD1
J gene: TRBJ1-1
V gene: TRBV5-5
CDR3 DNA: TGTGCCAGCAGCTTGGGTTTTCTGCAGGGGGCAGGAGCTTTCTTT
CDR3 protein: CASSLGFLQGAGAFF

clone size: .
D gene: .
J gene: TRBJ1-1
V gene: TRBV5-1
CDR3 DNA: TGCGCCAGCACGCGGGGGATGAACACTGAAGCTTTCTTT
CDR3 protein: CASTRGMNTEAFF

clone size: .
D gene: TRBD1
J gene: TRBJ2-7
V gene: TRBV5-1
CDR3 DNA: TGCGCCAGCAGTACGACAGGGGCCTACGAGCAGTACTTC
CDR3 protein: CASSTTGAYEQYF

clone size: .
D gene: .
J gene: TRBJ1-2
V gene: TRBV7-9
CDR3 DNA: TGTGCCAGCAGCTTAGGGCAGGGGTATGGCTACACCTTC
CDR3 protein: CASSLGQGYGYTF

clone size: .
D gene: TRBD1
J gene: TRBJ2-7
V gene: TRBV19
CDR3 DNA: TGTGCCAGTAGTACCGACAGGGGCTACGAGCAGTACTTC
CDR3 protein: CASSTDRGYEQYF